This is a list of T cell receptor beta chains from one sample in a study of T cell repertoires in cytomegalovirus infection. TCRdb reprocessed the reads via MiXCR and lists one record per CDR3 protein. The sample has 400,000 or so distinct CDR3 sequences, about a sixth seen once; the top ten hold around 10%. The specimen was PBMCs. The receptors were gathered from a human donor in good health (CMV status not recorded). Some clones in this sample may be carry-over from other donors' samples. Both conserved end residues are part of each CDR3. Fields, in order: clone size, V gene, CDR3 protein. A row's size may be missing; if present it is once, few, many or a size class.

clone size: NA; V gene: TRBV12-3/TRBV12-4; CDR3 protein: CASSYLGATEAFF
clone size: NA; V gene: TRBV7-2; CDR3 protein: CASSLSVRLAGGYEQFF
clone size: NA; V gene: TRBV2; CDR3 protein: CASSEVRNTGELFF
clone size: few; V gene: TRBV28; CDR3 protein: CASSLDSRGSIF
clone size: NA; V gene: TRBV5-1; CDR3 protein: CASSPSGGYTDTQYF
clone size: NA; V gene: TRBV6-2/TRBV6-3; CDR3 protein: CASRAGTTYYNEQFF
clone size: NA; V gene: TRBV2; CDR3 protein: CAGARRGIQETQYF
clone size: many; V gene: TRBV7-2; CDR3 protein: CASSLMGGSLETQYF
clone size: few; V gene: TRBV10-3; CDR3 protein: CAISQLNNEQFF
clone size: few; V gene: TRBV4-3; CDR3 protein: CASSRGTVNEKLFF
clone size: NA; V gene: TRBV2; CDR3 protein: CANKGGTGELFF
clone size: NA; V gene: TRBV7-7; CDR3 protein: CASSLGVGGIKNIQYF
clone size: few; V gene: TRBV7-9; CDR3 protein: CASSLEGLRETQYF
clone size: few; V gene: TRBV28; CDR3 protein: CASSPRDFSYEQYF
clone size: NA; V gene: TRBV7-8; CDR3 protein: CASSLELAGGWETQYF
clone size: many; V gene: TRBV15; CDR3 protein: CATSRGQGWGTEAFF
clone size: NA; V gene: TRBV2; CDR3 protein: CASRNNRDQPQHF
clone size: few; V gene: TRBV5-4; CDR3 protein: CASSLPPPVETQYF
clone size: few; V gene: TRBV24-1; CDR3 protein: CATSDAGREQETQYF
clone size: many; V gene: TRBV28; CDR3 protein: CASRASGVDEQFF
clone size: few; V gene: TRBV28; CDR3 protein: CASRDTQFNYGYTF
clone size: many; V gene: TRBV7-6; CDR3 protein: CASSLMRGIDGYTF
clone size: few; V gene: TRBV2; CDR3 protein: CASSGQTTNTGELFF
clone size: NA; V gene: TRBV20-1; CDR3 protein: CSARALRTSGEPDTQYF
clone size: many; V gene: TRBV12-3/TRBV12-4; CDR3 protein: CASSGGVYNEQFF
clone size: NA; V gene: TRBV19; CDR3 protein: CASSRRPSGGAAYNEQFF
clone size: many; V gene: TRBV19; CDR3 protein: CASSIGLRQETQYF
clone size: NA; V gene: TRBV10-1; CDR3 protein: CASSETPADTQYF
clone size: many; V gene: TRBV7-2; CDR3 protein: CASSFPTSGGPSNEQFF
clone size: many; V gene: TRBV7-2; CDR3 protein: CASSPGTGRLEQYF
clone size: NA; V gene: TRBV19; CDR3 protein: CASSRKGWGIDSYEQYF
clone size: many; V gene: TRBV7-2; CDR3 protein: CASSPGPGGHTFRSYEQYF
clone size: many; V gene: TRBV7-2; CDR3 protein: CASSFKIGGSYEQYF
clone size: once; V gene: TRBV4-1; CDR3 protein: CASSQAGAPDTQYF
clone size: many; V gene: TRBV4-1; CDR3 protein: CASSQPPGTRTSGEKLFF
clone size: NA; V gene: TRBV11-2; CDR3 protein: CASSLGVSGSYQETQYF
clone size: NA; V gene: TRBV7-2; CDR3 protein: CASSYKTGLANTIYF
clone size: NA; V gene: TRBV29-1; CDR3 protein: CSVEGTSGLDEQFF
clone size: many; V gene: TRBV7-2; CDR3 protein: CASSPLQGPYEQYF
clone size: few; V gene: TRBV20-1; CDR3 protein: CSAPSARPTDTQYF
clone size: few; V gene: TRBV29-1; CDR3 protein: CSEGTGYSGNTIYF
clone size: few; V gene: TRBV20-1; CDR3 protein: CSAPRKVASGGAYEQYF
clone size: NA; V gene: TRBV5-6; CDR3 protein: CASRREEDEAFF
clone size: few; V gene: TRBV7-2; CDR3 protein: CASSLGFQLPEQFF
clone size: few; V gene: TRBV5-1; CDR3 protein: CASSSLAGETETQYF
clone size: many; V gene: TRBV20-1; CDR3 protein: CSASVGLGQGAAGTEAFF
clone size: many; V gene: TRBV11-2; CDR3 protein: CASSFGLDRVGDEQFF
clone size: few; V gene: TRBV15; CDR3 protein: CATSSAPGEPQHF
clone size: NA; V gene: TRBV7-2; CDR3 protein: CASSLQTGEYEQFF
clone size: many; V gene: TRBV6-2/TRBV6-3; CDR3 protein: CASRGLAADTQYF